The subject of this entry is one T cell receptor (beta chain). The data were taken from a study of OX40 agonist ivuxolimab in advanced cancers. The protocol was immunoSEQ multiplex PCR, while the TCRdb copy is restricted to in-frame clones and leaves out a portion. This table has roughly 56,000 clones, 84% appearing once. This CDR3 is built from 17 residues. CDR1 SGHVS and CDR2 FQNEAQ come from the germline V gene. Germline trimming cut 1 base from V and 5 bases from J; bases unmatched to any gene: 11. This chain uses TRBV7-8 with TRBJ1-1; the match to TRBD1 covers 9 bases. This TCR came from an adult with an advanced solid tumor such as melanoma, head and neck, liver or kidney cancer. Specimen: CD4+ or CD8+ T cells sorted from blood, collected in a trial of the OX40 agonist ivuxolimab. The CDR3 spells CASSLVGGTGRRTEAFF. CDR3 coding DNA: TGTGCCAGCAGCTTAGTGGGGGGGACAGGGCGGAGAACTGAAGCTTTCTTT. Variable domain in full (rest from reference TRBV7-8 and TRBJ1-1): GAGVSQSPRYKVAKRGQDVALRCDPISGHVSLFWYQQALGQGPEFLTYFQNEAQLDKSGLPSDRFFAERPEGSVSTLKIQRTQQEDSAVYLCASSLVGGTGRRTEAFFGQGTRLTVV.